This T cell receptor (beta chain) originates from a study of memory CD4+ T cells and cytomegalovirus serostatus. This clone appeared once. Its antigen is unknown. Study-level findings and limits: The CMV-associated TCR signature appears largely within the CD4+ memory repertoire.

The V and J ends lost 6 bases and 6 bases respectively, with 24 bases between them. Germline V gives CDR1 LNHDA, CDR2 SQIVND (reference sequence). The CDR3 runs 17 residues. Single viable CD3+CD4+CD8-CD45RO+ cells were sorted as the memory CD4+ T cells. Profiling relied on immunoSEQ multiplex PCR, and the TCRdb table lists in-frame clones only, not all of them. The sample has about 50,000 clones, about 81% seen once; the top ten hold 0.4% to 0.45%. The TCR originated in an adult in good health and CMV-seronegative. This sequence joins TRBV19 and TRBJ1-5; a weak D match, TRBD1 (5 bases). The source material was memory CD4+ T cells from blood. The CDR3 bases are TGTGCCAGTAGCCCACCACGCGGCCCCAGGGCTGGTCAGCCCCAGCATTTT. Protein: CASSPPRGPRAGQPQHF.